The TCR beta chain described here comes from a study of shared clonotypes between healthy human individuals. How the authors handled the data: Because ImmunoSEQ provided only junction sequences with no quality scores, the filtering differed. The repertoire was sequenced with immunoSEQ multiplex PCR; TCRdb's copy has only in-frame clones and lacks some. For V, J and clone size, that table is used; D and trimming come from the DNA. This sample has around 2,000,000 clones, with around 96% found just once. The CDR3 has 12 amino acids. V shed 4 bases and J shed 3 bases, with 7 bases lying between them. CDR1 and CDR2 from the germline V gene are PRHDT and FYEKMQ (reference sequence). Findings and limits, study-wide: Naive subsets generally exceeded memory subsets in estimated richness.

Positive CCR7 selection of CD45RO-negative cells yielded the naive CD8 cells, and terminally differentiated effector memory CD45RA+ cells were excluded. Worth noting for this clone: The antigen remains undetermined. Other DNA sequences in the sample encode the same CDR3.

The chain recombines TRBV13 with TRBJ2-7; tentative D call: TRBD2 (5 bases). The material sequenced was naive CD8+ T cells sorted from blood. The sequence was obtained from a man between 18 and 35 years old in good health. CDR3 nucleotide sequence: TGTGCCAGCAGCTCTAGCAGCTACGAGCAGTACTTC. It yields the protein CASSSSSYEQYF.